This note documents a single T cell receptor beta chain sequence. Clones were read by immunoSEQ multiplex PCR, and TCRdb kept only the in-frame ones, dropping some. Here the sample spans over 45,000 clones, approximately 88% being singletons. These data come from a study of blood T cell repertoires in COVID-19. Study overall: Sites across the United States, Italy and Spain contributed samples from acute and convalescent COVID-19.

CDR1 and CDR2 (germline): SGHRS, YFSETQ. The CDR3 runs to 16 residues. Unmatched junction bases numbered 8, after V lost 4 bases and J lost 5 bases. The sequenced sample consisted of peripheral blood. This receptor was obtained from a man aged 65-85 years with acute or convalescent COVID-19. The gene calls are TRBV5-1 and TRBJ2-2; TRBD1 matches 10 bases. CDR3 amino acids: CASSLTRTGGTGELFF. CDR3 DNA sequence: TGCGCCAGCAGCCTCACCAGGACAGGGGGGACCGGGGAGCTGTTTTTT.